These T cell receptor beta chains were read from a single sample in a study of blood T cells in healthy people across ages. TCRdb redid the calling of the 5' RACE reads with MiXCR, one entry per CDR3 protein. Of about a million distinct CDR3 sequences listed, 35% to 40% are singletons. Sequencing was done on a sample of blood. Receptor source: a man in his late teens or twenties in good health. The CDR3 runs from the conserved cysteine through the conserved F or W. The D gene is left open where the match is weak. The size of a clone is reported for some rows only, either as once, few or many, or as a class for expanded clones.

TRBJ2-5 | TRBD2 | once | TRBV28 | TGTGCCAGCAGTTTTGATAGCGGGGTCTACAATGAGCAGTACTTC | CASSFDSGVYNEQYF
TRBJ1-4 | - | few | TRBV20-1 | TGCATAGAGGGGACGAAGGGGGTGAATGAAAAACTGTTTTTT | CIEGTKGVNEKLFF
TRBJ2-1 | TRBD1 | few | TRBV7-8 | TGTGCCAGCAGTTACGACAGGGGCAATGAGCAGTTCTTC | CASSYDRGNEQFF
TRBJ2-3 | - | few | TRBV12-5 | TGTGCTAGTGGTTTGGTACGTGGAGATACGCAGTATTTT | CASGLVRGDTQYF
TRBJ2-5 | - | many | TRBV12-3/TRBV12-4 | TGCGCCAGCAGCTCAACGGACAGTCAAGAGACCCAGTACTTC | CASSSTDSQETQYF
TRBJ2-3 | - | - | TRBV19 | TGTGCCAGTAGGGACTGGAGCACAGATACGCAGTATTTT | CASRDWSTDTQYF
TRBJ1-1 | - | few | TRBV4-1 | TGCGCCAGCAGCCACCCACAGGGATTCGGTGAAGCTTTCTTT | CASSHPQGFGEAFF
TRBJ2-2 | - | few | TRBV27 | TGCGCCAGCAGCCCCCCCCAGAACACCGGGGAGCTGTTTTTT | CASSPPQNTGELFF
TRBJ2-1 | - | - | TRBV11-2 | TGTGCCAGCAGCCTAGGGGCGGGGTCATCTTCCTACAATGAGCAGTTCTTC | CASSLGAGSSSYNEQFF
TRBJ1-4 | - | - | TRBV6-6 | TGTGCCGCCGGGGGGGGTCATGAAAAACTGTTTTTT | CAAGGGHEKLFF
TRBJ2-5 | TRBD2 | - | TRBV12-3/TRBV12-4 | TGTGCCAGCAACCAGCGGGGGGGGCAAGAGACCCAGTACTTC | CASNQRGGQETQYF
TRBJ1-5 | TRBD1 | once | TRBV7-9 | TGTGCCAGCAGCCCCGGGACAGGGTCAGGTCAGCCCCAGCATTTT | CASSPGTGSGQPQHF
TRBJ1-1 | TRBD1 | - | TRBV5-1 | TGCGCCAGCAGCTTGGAAACCGACAGGGCTGACTACGCTTTCTTT | CASSLETDRADYAFF
TRBJ2-5 | - | many | TRBV5-1 | TGCGCCAGCAGCTTGATGGAGGGGCAAGAGACCCAGTACTTC | CASSLMEGQETQYF
TRBJ1-4 | - | few | TRBV4-2 | TGTGCCAGCAGCCAAGATACTGGTGGGACCCTTCGGGAAAAACTGTTTTTT | CASSQDTGGTLREKLFF
TRBJ1-1 | - | - | TRBV2 | TGTGCCAGCAGTGAGCGGCAGTTGAACACTGAAGCTTTCTTT | CASSERQLNTEAFF
TRBJ2-3 | - | many | TRBV5-1 | TGCGCCAGCAGCTTGGCTACGACAGACACAGATACGCAGTATTTT | CASSLATTDTDTQYF
TRBJ2-3 | TRBD1 | - | TRBV3-1 | TGTGCCAGCAGCCAGACAGGGACGGGCACAGATACGCAGTATTTT | CASSQTGTGTDTQYF
TRBJ2-7 | - | - | TRBV29-1 | TGCAGCGTTCGAAAGGAATCCGAGCAGTACTTC | CSVRKESEQYF
TRBJ2-1 | - | - | TRBV10-3 | TGTGCCATCAGTGAAGGCCTAGCCGGCAATGAGCAGTTCTTC | CAISEGLAGNEQFF
TRBJ2-3 | - | once | TRBV2 | TGTGCCAGCAGTGATGTTGCGGGAAGCACAGATACGCAGTATTTT | CASSDVAGSTDTQYF
TRBJ2-1 | TRBD1 | - | TRBV24-1 | TGTGCCACCAGTGACCTAAACAGGGGTAGCTCCTACAATGAGCAGTTCTTC | CATSDLNRGSSYNEQFF
TRBJ2-5 | - | - | TRBV20-1 | TGCAGTGCTAACGGTCCCGGGGGCCCGTACCAAGAGACCCAGTACTTC | CSANGPGGPYQETQYF
TRBJ2-5 | - | - | TRBV9 | TGTGCCAGCAGCCCAGGTCAGGATAGGGAGACCCAGTACTTC | CASSPGQDRETQYF
TRBJ1-5 | - | - | TRBV6-1 | TGTGCCAGCAGTCCTGGCCCCGCGGGCAATCAGCCCCAGCATTTT | CASSPGPAGNQPQHF
TRBJ2-7 | - | - | TRBV29-1 | TGCAGCGTTGAGGAGGCCTACGAGCAGTACTTC | CSVEEAYEQYF
TRBJ2-1 | - | few | TRBV7-3 | TGTGCCAGCAGCTTAACAAGTCAGGGTGGTTTCTACAATGAGCAGTTCTTC | CASSLTSQGGFYNEQFF
TRBJ1-5 | - | few | TRBV3-1 | TGTGCCAGCAGCCAAGGTCTGAATAGCAATCAGCCCCAGCATTTT | CASSQGLNSNQPQHF
TRBJ2-5 | TRBD2 | - | TRBV5-1 | TGCACCAGTAGCCATCAGGGACTAGCGACAGAGACCCAGTACTTC | CTSSHQGLATETQYF
TRBJ2-1 | TRBD2 | - | TRBV2 | TGTGCCAGCAGAGAACACAGGGCCCTATTGACTAGCGGTTTCTACAATGAGCAGTTCTTC | CASREHRALLTSGFYNEQFF
TRBJ1-1 | TRBD1 | - | TRBV5-6 | TGTGCCACCAAGGGGAACAGGGGGCTCTCTGAAGCTTTCTTT | CATKGNRGLSEAFF
TRBJ1-3 | - | once | TRBV9 | TGTGCCAGCAGCGCGGAACAGGGTTCCCCGAACACCATATATTTT | CASSAEQGSPNTIYF
TRBJ1-1 | TRBD1 | - | TRBV29-1 | TGCAGCGTGTGGACAGGGATCGCTGAAGCTTTCTTT | CSVWTGIAEAFF
TRBJ1-6 | TRBD1 | - | TRBV11-1 | TGTGCCAGCAGCGCGACAGGGACAGGGGGTAATTCACCCCTCCACTTT | CASSATGTGGNSPLHF
TRBJ1-4 | TRBD1 | - | TRBV3-1 | TGTGCCAGCACAGGAACGACAGGGGGTGAAAAACTGTTTTTT | CASTGTTGGEKLFF
TRBJ1-1 | TRBD1 | few | TRBV5-1 | TGCGCCAGCAGTATTACAGGGGGCCTCATGAACACTGAAGCTTTCTTT | CASSITGGLMNTEAFF
TRBJ1-1 | TRBD1 | - | TRBV24-1 | TGTGCCACCAGTGTGAGCGGACAGGGTAGGGGAGCTTTCTTT | CATSVSGQGRGAFF
TRBJ1-5 | - | - | TRBV20-1 | TGCAGTGCTCAACATAGCAATCAGCCCCAGCATTTT | CSAQHSNQPQHF
TRBJ2-3 | - | - | TRBV2 | TGTGCCAGCAGTGAAGGGGGGGCAGGCACAGATACGCAGTATTTT | CASSEGGAGTDTQYF
TRBJ1-6 | TRBD1 | - | TRBV20-1 | TGCAGTGCTAGACCTAGACAGGGAGAGGATTCACCCCTCCACTTT | CSARPRQGEDSPLHF
TRBJ2-1 | - | few | TRBV7-2 | TGTGCCAGCAGCCCTCCCTTCCGCAATGAGCAGTTCTTC | CASSPPFRNEQFF
TRBJ1-5 | - | - | TRBV7-8 | TGTGCCAGCAGCTTAGACGGCAGGGAGGGTTTTAGCAATCAGCCCCAGCATTTT | CASSLDGREGFSNQPQHF
TRBJ1-5 | - | few | TRBV6-6 | TGTGCCAGCACCCGGTCCGGCAATCAGCCCCAGCATTTT | CASTRSGNQPQHF
TRBJ1-1 | - | once | TRBV25-1 | TGTGCCAGCAATTTAAGGGAGGGGTCGTCTGAAGCTTTCTTT | CASNLREGSSEAFF
TRBJ2-1 | TRBD1 | once | TRBV10-3 | TGTGCCATCAGTGATACGGGGACAGCTTACAATGAGCAGTTCTTC | CAISDTGTAYNEQFF
TRBJ1-2 | - | - | TRBV25-1 | TGTGCCAGCAGTGGACCTGACCTCTATGGCTACACCTTC | CASSGPDLYGYTF
TRBJ1-4 | - | - | TRBV5-1 | TGCGCCAGCAGCTACGGGACGGATGAAAAACTGTTTTTT | CASSYGTDEKLFF
TRBJ2-1 | TRBD1 | many | TRBV5-5 | TGTGCCAGCAGCTTGTGGGACAGCTACAATGAGCAGTTCTTC | CASSLWDSYNEQFF
TRBJ2-3 | TRBD2 | few | TRBV5-5 | TGTGCCAGCAGCTTCGGGACTAGCGCCACCACAGATACGCAGTATTTT | CASSFGTSATTDTQYF
TRBJ2-1 | TRBD1 | - | TRBV7-3 | TGTGCCAGCAGCTTCCCCGGACAGGACAATGAGCAGTTCTTC | CASSFPGQDNEQFF
TRBJ2-4 | - | - | TRBV6-1 | TGTGCCAGCAGTGCTAACTCTGGGGCCAAAAACATTCAGTACTTC | CASSANSGAKNIQYF
TRBJ1-2 | - | - | TRBV4-3 | TGCGCCAGCAGCCAAGCTAGTGACGCGGTGTATGGCTACACCTTC | CASSQASDAVYGYTF
TRBJ1-1 | TRBD1 | - | TRBV7-9 | TGTGCCAGCCGACGGGACAGGGGTCAATCTGAGGACACTGAAGCTTTCTTT | CASRRDRGQSEDTEAFF
TRBJ2-3 | TRBD2 | few | TRBV9 | TGTGCCAGCAGCGTAGGGGGAGGGAATGGAGATACGCAGTATTTT | CASSVGGGNGDTQYF
TRBJ1-1 | TRBD1 | - | TRBV12-3/TRBV12-4 | TGTGTCAGCAGTATCTGGACAGGGAGGAACACTGAAGCTTTCTTT | CVSSIWTGRNTEAFF
TRBJ2-3 | - | few | TRBV5-5 | TGTGCCAGCAGCTTGGAGCAGATCACAGATACGCAGTATTTT | CASSLEQITDTQYF
TRBJ1-1 | TRBD1 | - | TRBV20-1 | TGCAGTGCTCGACAGGGGGGCTCTGAAGCTTTCTTT | CSARQGGSEAFF
TRBJ1-5 | - | - | TRBV27 | TGTGCCAGCAGTTTAGGGGGGGGCATCAATCAGCCCCAGCATTTT | CASSLGGGINQPQHF
TRBJ1-1 | - | - | TRBV29-1 | TGCAGCGTTTACGGCAGGGGCAGCACTGAGGCTTTCTTT | CSVYGRGSTEAFF
TRBJ1-1 | TRBD1 | few | TRBV25-1 | TGTGCCAGCAGTGGGCAGGGGGGCCCTGAAGCTTTCTTT | CASSGQGGPEAFF